Described below is a single TCR beta chain sequence and its context. The antigen is undetermined. This specimen belongs to a study of T cell repertoires in cytomegalovirus infection. TCRdb re-called the reads through MiXCR, storing one row per CDR3 protein. The data contain about 770,000 distinct CDR3 sequences, about 29% of them singletons. CDR1 is LGHNA and CDR2 is YNFKEQ in the germline V gene. This CDR3 contains 15 residues. Trimming stripped 0 bases from V and 0 bases from J, with 8 bases between. The sequence came from a human donor in good health (CMV status not recorded). Some clones in this sample may be carry-over from other donors' samples. This sample comprised cultured CD8+ T cells from PBMCs, obtained from culture after CMV antigen stimulation. The chain links TRBV4-2 to TRBJ1-2; D is undetermined. CDR3 in amino acids: CASSQDTVSNYGYTF. For the CDR3, the DNA is TGTGCCAGCAGCCAAGATACAGTTTCTAACTATGGCTACACCTTC.